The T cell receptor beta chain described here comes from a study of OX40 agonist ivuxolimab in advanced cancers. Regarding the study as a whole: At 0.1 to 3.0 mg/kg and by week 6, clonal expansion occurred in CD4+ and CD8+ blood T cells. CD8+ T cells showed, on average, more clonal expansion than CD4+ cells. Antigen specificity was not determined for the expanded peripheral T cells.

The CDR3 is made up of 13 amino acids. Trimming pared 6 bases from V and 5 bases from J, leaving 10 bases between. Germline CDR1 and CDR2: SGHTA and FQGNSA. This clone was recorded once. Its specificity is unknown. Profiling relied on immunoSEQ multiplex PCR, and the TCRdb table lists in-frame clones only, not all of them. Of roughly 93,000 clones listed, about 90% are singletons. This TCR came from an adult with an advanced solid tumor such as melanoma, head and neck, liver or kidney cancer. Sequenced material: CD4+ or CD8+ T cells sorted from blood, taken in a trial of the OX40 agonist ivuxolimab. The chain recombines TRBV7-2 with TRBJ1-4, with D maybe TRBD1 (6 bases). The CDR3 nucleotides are TGTGCCAGCAGACCAGGGGTAAATGAAAAACTGTTTTTT. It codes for CASRPGVNEKLFF.